These 14 T cell receptor beta chains originate from one sample sequenced in a study of CD8 T cells in Susac syndrome. RNA in amounts of about 0.5 to 1 ug was reverse transcribed with random hexamers. MiXCR was run by TCRdb on the immunoSEQ multiplex PCR reads, yielding one entry per CDR3 protein. The data show around 300,000 distinct CDR3 sequences, with over 75% seen just once and approximately 0.18% held by the top ten. Sample: CD8+ T cells from PBMCs. All receptors come from a human donor with multiple sclerosis.

This chain joins TRBV5-6 and TRBJ2-5; D is perhaps TRBD1 (5 bases). The CDR3 runs to 17 residues. Germline CDR1 is SGHDT and CDR2 is YYEEEE. Trimming left V 2 bases short and J 2 bases short, with 19 bases between. The CDR3 DNA sequence: TGTGCCAGCAGCTTTCGACAGTCCCACTGGGGACAAGAGACCCAGTACTTC. Its translation: CASSFRQSHWGQETQYF.

The V gene is TRBV2, the J gene TRBJ2-7, with D perhaps matching TRBD2 (5 bases). The CDR3 covers 14 residues. Trimming stripped 6 bases from V and 9 bases from J, with 21 bases between. Germline CDR1 is SNHLY and CDR2 is FYNNEI. The CDR3 here is CASRDFSGGRGQYF. CDR3 DNA: TGTGCCAGCAGGGATTTCTCAGGCGGTCGGGGGCAGTACTTC. Based on the CDR3 plus reference TRBV2 and TRBJ2-7, the full variable domain is EPEVTQTPSHQVTQMGQEVILRCVPISNHLYFYWYRQILGQKVEFLVSFYNNEISEKSEIFDDQFSVERPDGSNFTLKIRSTKLEDSAMYFCASRDFSGGRGQYFGPGTRLTVT.

This clonotype was seen only a few times. The chain has TRBV29-1 and TRBJ2-7; possible D gene TRBD2, 6 bases. V was pared by 7 bases and J by 4 bases, with 14 bases between. The CDR3 loop spans 12 amino acids. CDR1 is SQVTM and CDR2 is ANQGSEA in the germline V gene. The CDR3 loop is CSAIGTFYEQYF. CDR3 sequence (DNA): TGCAGCGCGATCGGGACTTTTTACGAGCAGTACTTC.

The chain has TRBV9 and TRBJ1-5; 7 bases agree with TRBD1. CDR3 length: 15 amino acids. Germline CDR1 reads SGDLS; CDR2 reads YYNGEE. Losses at the gene ends were 4 bases for V and 5 bases for J; bases not matched to a gene: 9. For the CDR3, the DNA is TGTGCCAGCAGCCCAGGGTACAGGGGCGATCAGCCCCAGCATTTT. Its translation: CASSPGYRGDQPQHF.

The chain uses TRBV13 and TRBJ2-1; TRBD2 might be the D (6 bases). Germline values: CDR1 PRHDT, CDR2 FYEKMQ (reference sequence). CDR3 size: 15 residues. Trimming cost V 6 bases and J 5 bases, with 17 bases left between them. Here the CDR3 DNA reads TGTGCCAGCAGAATCGGCGGCGGGGCGGACAATGAGCAGTTCTTC. Translation: CASRIGGGADNEQFF.

The J gene is TRBJ1-5, the V gene TRBV4-1; no clear D gene. The V gene lost 3 bases and the J gene lost 5 bases, with 11 bases spanning the gap. CDR3 length: 14 amino acids. Looked up from germline, CDR1 is MGHRA and CDR2 is YSYEKL. As DNA, the CDR3 is TGCGCCAGCAGCCACATCACCGGGGATCAGCCCCAGCATTTT. It is translated as CASSHITGDQPQHF.

The sample holds a few counts of this clonotype. The rearrangement uses TRBV19 and TRBJ1-1, with D uncertain. CDR1 and CDR2 from the germline V gene are LNHDA and SQIVND (reference sequence). Trimming shortened V by 8 bases and J by 4 bases, and 8 bases separated the two germline ends. The length of the CDR3 is 11 residues. The CDR3 coding sequence is TGTGCCAGTGGCGAGGGCACTGAAGCTTTCTTT. It encodes CASGEGTEAFF.

Here the CDR3 reads CASSQETEGDGANVLTF. The DNA for the CDR3 is TGCGCCAGCAGCCAAGAAACTGAAGGGGATGGGGCCAACGTCCTGACTTTC. The chain is built from TRBV4-3 and TRBJ2-6, with a weak D call TRBD1 (5 bases). With 0 bases removed from V and 3 bases from J, the gap between germline ends came to 12 bases. This CDR3 region has 17 residues. CDR1 is LGHNA, CDR2 YSLEER, per germline.

DNA for the CDR3: TGTGCCAGCAGCTCCCCAATTGCGAGCTCTGGGGCCAACGTCCTGACTTTC. This codes for CASSSPIASSGANVLTF. The J gene is TRBJ2-6, the V gene TRBV5-6; D gene ambiguous. Germline lookup yields CDR1 SGHDT and CDR2 YYEEEE. This CDR3 region has 17 residues. Between the trimmed V and J ends, which lost 3 bases and 0 bases, there was a span of 13 bases.

The chain employs TRBV5-4 and TRBJ2-7; perhaps D is TRBD1 or TRBD2 (5 bases each). With 3 bases removed from V and 4 bases from J, the gap between germline ends came to 11 bases. There are 13 residues in the CDR3. Germline V gene lookup returns CDR1 SGHNT and CDR2 YYREEE (reference sequence). CDR3 region: CASSWQGAYEQYF. The CDR3 nucleotides are TGTGCCAGCAGCTGGCAGGGAGCGTACGAGCAGTACTTC. The entire variable domain, with the rest obtained from reference TRBV5-4 and TRBJ2-7, is as follows: ETGVTQSPTHLIKTRGQQVTLRCSSQSGHNTVSWYQQALGQGPQFIFQYYREEENGRGNFPPRFSGLQFPNYSSELNVNALELDDSALYLCASSWQGAYEQYFGPGTRLTVT.

The chain links TRBV7-8 to TRBJ1-1; no firm D call. Germline values: CDR1 SGHVS, CDR2 FQNEAQ. The CDR3 is 14 amino acids. Trimming shortened V by 5 bases and J by 0 bases, and 10 bases separated the two germline ends. The CDR3 region is CASSVVEVNTEAFF. Here the CDR3 DNA reads TGTGCCAGCAGCGTGGTGGAGGTGAACACTGAAGCTTTCTTT.

This chain uses TRBV30 with TRBJ2-7; TRBD1 aligns across 7 bases. The V segment lost 8 bases and the J segment 5 bases; nucleotides outside the gene matches: 6. The CDR3 loop spans 11 amino acids. Germline V gene sequence: CDR1 GTSNPN, CDR2 SVGIG (reference sequence). The CDR3 DNA is TGTGCCGGAACAGGGGTCCACGAGCAGTACTTC. It encodes CAGTGVHEQYF.

This sequence joins TRBV3-1 and TRBJ2-7, with a weak D call TRBD2 (5 bases). Germline V gene lookup returns CDR1 LGHDT and CDR2 YNNKEL (reference sequence). The CDR3 runs to 15 residues. V lost 1 base and J lost 3, with 13 bases in between. In DNA form, the CDR3 reads TGTGCCAGCAGCCAAGGTCTAGCAAAGGTCTACGAGCAGTACTTC. Its translation is CASSQGLAKVYEQYF.

The V and J genes are TRBV4-3 and TRBJ2-2; D unresolved. The length of the CDR3 is 17 residues. Germline CDR1 LGHNA, CDR2 YSLEER. V was trimmed by 1 base and J by 1 base, leaving 13 bases between them. The DNA for the CDR3 is TGCGCCAGCAGCCAAGGGCGTGAAGGCTGGAACACCGGGGAGCTGTTTTTT. Encoded protein: CASSQGREGWNTGELFF.